Described below is a single T cell receptor beta chain sequence and its context. As yet, its antigen is unknown. Treatment in this sample: oral pan-JAK inhibitor, 5-10 mg twice daily. The sample comes from a study of CD8+ T cells in alopecia areata. RNA extraction was followed by reverse transcription into cDNA, which acted as the sequencing template. This table comes from immunoSEQ multiplex PCR, and its TCRdb copy is limited to in-frame clones, with some not included. This table holds about 220,000 clones, about 58% found once. Study-level points and caveats: Scalp sample sequencing also detects resident alphabeta T cells of normal skin. Researchers say the link of baseline CD8+ expansion to response remains uncertain, with one nonresponder.

The sequence was obtained from a human donor with alopecia areata. The specimen comprised CD4+ T cells sorted from blood, sampled at week 4, from a patient treated with tofacitinib.

CDR3 bases: TGCGCCAGCAGCCGTCGTAGTCCGGGGGACTATGGCTACACCTTC. As protein: CASSRRSPGDYGYTF. The genes are TRBV4-3 and TRBJ1-2; TRBD1 might be the D (5 bases). This CDR3 has 15 amino acids. V lost 4 bases and J 3 bases, leaving 15 bases between the germline ends. Germline CDR1 LGHNA, CDR2 YSLEER.